These 12 T cell receptor beta chains came from one sample sequenced in a study of blood T cells in healthy people across ages. With a J-beta primer mix and a sample-barcoded 5' primer, a second PCR ran about 7 to 12 cycles. One entry per CDR3 protein results from TCRdb running MiXCR on the 5' RACE reads. The data hold 700,000 or so distinct CDR3 sequences, with roughly two fifths observed a single time. Sequencing was done on a sample of blood. These TCRs come from an elderly man in good health.

The sample holds many counts of this clonotype. This chain links TRBV10-2 with TRBJ2-7; D remains unclear. The CDR3 is 12 amino acids. The V gene's germline CDR1 is WSHSY and CDR2 SAAADI. V was cut by 3 bases and J by 3 bases, with 6 bases left in between. DNA for the CDR3: TGCGCCAGCAGTGATGAGGACTACGAGCAGTACTTC. It translates to CASSDEDYEQYF.

This clonotype was counted many times. This rearrangement joins TRBV11-2 to TRBJ2-4; D is undetermined. The CDR3 loop spans 17 amino acids. The germline gives CDR1 SGHAT, CDR2 FQNNGV. With 1 base removed from V and 0 bases from J, the gap between germline ends came to 13 bases. CDR3 coding DNA: TGTGCCAGCAGCTTAGTCTCCAGTTCGGTAGCCAAAAACATTCAGTACTTC. As protein: CASSLVSSSVAKNIQYF.

This clonotype was picked up a small number of times. The chain uses TRBV29-1 and TRBJ2-5; no clear D. V lost 0 bases and J lost 5, with 13 bases in between. Germline lookup yields CDR1 SQVTM and CDR2 ANQGSEA. This CDR3 has 14 residues. CDR3 sequence reads: CSVEDIGPRETQYF. The CDR3 coding sequence is TGCAGCGTTGAAGATATAGGGCCCAGGGAGACCCAGTACTTC.

This clonotype is a singleton in its sample. The rearrangement uses TRBV18 and TRBJ2-3, with D perhaps being TRBD1 or TRBD2 (5 bases each). V was trimmed by 4 bases and J by 4 bases, leaving 9 bases between them. Per germline, CDR1 KGHSH and CDR2 LQKENI. The length of the CDR3 is 13 residues. CDR3 bases: TGTGCCAGCTCACTGGGGGTCTCAGATACGCAGTATTTT. It specifies CASSLGVSDTQYF.

This clonotype was detected only a few times. V and J are TRBV20-1 and TRBJ2-1; 7 positions match TRBD1. Germline lookup yields CDR1 DFQATT and CDR2 SNEGSKA (reference sequence). There are 12 residues in the CDR3. The junction had 5 bases not matched to a gene; V was cut back by 5 bases and J by 7 bases. The DNA for the CDR3 is TGCAGTGCTCTTTACAGGGGTAATGAGCAGTTCTTC. Translation: CSALYRGNEQFF.

This sequence joins TRBV7-9 and TRBJ2-7, with 9 positions matching TRBD2. Germline CDR1 is SEHNR and CDR2 is FQNEAQ (reference sequence). V lost 0 bases and J lost 3; bases outside the gene matches: 12. This CDR3 has 18 residues. Here the CDR3 reads CASSLAAQREDKRYEQYF. The CDR3 coding sequence is TGTGCCAGCAGCTTAGCGGCCCAGCGGGAGGACAAGCGCTACGAGCAGTACTTC.

The V and J genes are TRBV7-8 and TRBJ2-5; tentative D call: TRBD2 (6 bases). TRBJ2-1 matches the DNA end more closely, so the J call is doubtful. This CDR3 is built from 13 residues. CDR1 is SGHVS and CDR2 is FQNEAQ in the germline V gene. As DNA, the CDR3 is TGTGCCAGCAGCTTCCGGGAGCAAGAGACCCAGTTCTTC. As protein: CASSFREQETQFF.

This clonotype was observed at least ten times. The genes are TRBV29-1 and TRBJ2-7; D is perhaps TRBD1 or TRBD2 (5 bases each). The CDR3 is made up of 14 amino acids. The germline V and J ends were trimmed by 6 bases and 2 bases, with 17 bases remaining between them. Germline V gene lookup returns CDR1 SQVTM and CDR2 ANQGSEA. CDR3 in amino acids: CSVMSDRGAYEQYF. Here the CDR3 DNA reads TGCAGCGTCATGTCCGACCGAGGGGCCTACGAGCAGTACTTC.

This clonotype was recorded at least ten times. The V and J genes are TRBV6-5 and TRBJ2-7; no clear D gene. The CDR3 covers 14 residues. V lost 6 bases and J 2 bases, leaving 14 bases between the germline ends. Germline CDR1 and CDR2: MNHEY and SVGAGI. DNA for the CDR3: TGTGCCAGCAGCCGCGACTCCCGCACCTACGAGCAGTACTTC. It is translated as CASSRDSRTYEQYF.

The chain links TRBV29-1 to TRBJ2-2; TRBD1 is a possible D gene (6 bases). The CDR3 runs 15 residues. Trimming shortened V by 4 bases and J by 7 bases, and 19 bases separated the two germline ends. CDR1 is SQVTM, CDR2 ANQGSEA, per germline. CDR3: CSVGPGTLGGGELFF. The CDR3 nucleotides read TGCAGCGTTGGTCCTGGGACCCTAGGGGGCGGGGAGCTGTTTTTT.

In its sample, this clonotype was seen many times. CDR3 DNA: TGTGCCAGCAGTTATAGCCCCATTAGGACCGGGGAGCTGTTTTTT. It encodes CASSYSPIRTGELFF. The V gene is TRBV6-2 or TRBV6-3, the J gene TRBJ2-2; D call uncertain. The V gene's germline CDR1 is MNHEY and CDR2 SVGEGT. The CDR3 is 15 amino acids. The V end lost 3 bases, the J end lost 5 bases, and 13 bases lay between the germline ends.

The table lists this clonotype with a few counts. The V and J genes are TRBV6-2 or TRBV6-3 and TRBJ2-3, with D perhaps matching TRBD2 (5 bases). Germline V gene sequence: CDR1 MNHEY, CDR2 SVGEGT. Trimming shortened V by 3 bases and J by 2 bases, and 15 bases separated the two germline ends. This CDR3 has 16 amino acids. CDR3 sequence: CASSYLEAANTDTQYF. CDR3 sequence (DNA): TGTGCCAGCAGTTATCTGGAGGCAGCCAACACAGATACGCAGTATTTT.